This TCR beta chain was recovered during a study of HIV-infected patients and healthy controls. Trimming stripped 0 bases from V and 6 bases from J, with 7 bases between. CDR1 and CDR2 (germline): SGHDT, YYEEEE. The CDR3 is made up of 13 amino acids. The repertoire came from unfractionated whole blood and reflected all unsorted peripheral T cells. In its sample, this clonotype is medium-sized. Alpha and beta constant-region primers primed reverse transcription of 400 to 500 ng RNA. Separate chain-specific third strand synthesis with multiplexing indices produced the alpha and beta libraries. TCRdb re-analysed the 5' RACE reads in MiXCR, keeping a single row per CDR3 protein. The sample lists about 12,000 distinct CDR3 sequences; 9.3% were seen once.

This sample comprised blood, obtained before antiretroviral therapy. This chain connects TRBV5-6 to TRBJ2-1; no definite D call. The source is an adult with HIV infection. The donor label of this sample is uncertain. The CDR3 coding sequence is TGTGCCAGCAGCTTGGCAAGTAGCAATGAGCAGTTCTTC. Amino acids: CASSLASSNEQFF.